The rows below give T cell receptor beta chains drawn from one sample of a study of T cells in Graves' hyperthyroidism and ophthalmopathy. Via MiXCR, TCRdb re-called the multiplex PCR reads, giving one row per CDR3 protein. The table has 480,000 or so distinct CDR3 sequences, over 13% seen once; the top ten hold over 15%. The specimen sequenced was blood. The receptor source for this set is a young woman with Graves' hyperthyroidism. CDR3s include the opening cysteine and the closing phenylalanine or tryptophan. D genes are given only for firm matches. Clone size appears in some rows only: once, few, many, or a class for an expanded clone.

V gene	D gene	J gene	CDR3 length	clone size	CDR3 DNA	CDR3 protein
TRBV27	-	TRBJ1-6	15	-	TGTGCCTGCAACCCCAACGGTCTCTATAATTCACCCCTCCACTTT	CACNPNGLYNSPLHF
TRBV25-1	TRBD1	TRBJ1-2	13	many	TGTGCCAGCAGTTTTCAGGGGGCCATGGGCTACACCTTC	CASSFQGAMGYTF
TRBV11-1	-	TRBJ1-1	14	many	TGTGCCAGCAGCTTAGGGATCAGGGCCACTGAAGCTTTCTTT	CASSLGIRATEAFF
TRBV19	-	TRBJ1-5	15	-	TGTGCCAGTAGTATAGGGCGGGGTTTAGGTCAGCCCCAGCATTTT	CASSIGRGLGQPQHF
TRBV9	-	TRBJ2-3	14	many	TGTGCCAGCAGCGTAGCTGATCGCACAGATACGCAGTATTTT	CASSVADRTDTQYF
TRBV10-3	TRBD1	TRBJ1-1	14	many	TGTGCCATCAGCACCGGGACAGGGGGGACTGAAGCTTTCTTT	CAISTGTGGTEAFF
TRBV2	TRBD2	TRBJ2-1	15	many	TGTGCCAGCTCTAGCGGGAGGAGTCGACCCAATGAGCAGTTCTTC	CASSSGRSRPNEQFF
TRBV20-1	-	TRBJ1-6	13	many	TGCAGTGCCCAAGTCCGAAATGATTCACCCCTCCACTTT	CSAQVRNDSPLHF
TRBV29-1	-	TRBJ2-1	13	-	TGCAGCGTTGGCCGACTAGTGGCTGGTGAGCAGTTCTTC	CSVGRLVAGEQFF
TRBV12-3/TRBV12-4	-	TRBJ1-5	15	-	TGTGCCAGCAGCTACGGGGGGGGCGAAGATCAGCCCCAGCATTTT	CASSYGGGEDQPQHF
TRBV27	-	TRBJ1-2	12	many	TGTGCCAGCAGTTTTACCGGGGAAGGCTACACCTTC	CASSFTGEGYTF
TRBV30	TRBD2	TRBJ2-5	13	-	TGTGCCTGGGCCGGGACTAGCGTGGAGACCCAGTACTTC	CAWAGTSVETQYF
TRBV19	-	TRBJ1-1	16	many	TGTGCCAGTAGTATCCCCCGGGGAGGGGTGAACACTGAAGCTTTCTTT	CASSIPRGGVNTEAFF
TRBV7-3	TRBD2	TRBJ2-1	14	many	TGTGCCAGCAGCCCTAGCGGGATTGACAATGAGCAGTTCTTC	CASSPSGIDNEQFF
TRBV7-3	-	TRBJ2-2	12	many	TGTGCCAGCAGCTTACAGGGGAGGGAGCTGTTTTTT	CASSLQGRELFF
TRBV13	TRBD1	TRBJ2-5	13	many	TGTGCCAGCAGCACGACAGGGTTGGAGACCCAGTACTTC	CASSTTGLETQYF
TRBV27	-	TRBJ1-6	13	many	TGTGCCAGCAGAACAGGGAGTGATTCACCCCTCCACTTT	CASRTGSDSPLHF
TRBV27	-	TRBJ2-3	11	few	TGTGCCAGCGCGCGCGGACGGACGCAGTATTTT	CASARGRTQYF
TRBV24-1	-	TRBJ2-1	17	many	TGTGCCACCAGTGATAACAGCGAGGGTGTACGGTACAATGAGCAGTTCTTC	CATSDNSEGVRYNEQFF
TRBV9	-	TRBJ1-1	14	many	TGTGCCAGCACGGCAGGAGGGGATGTCACTGAAGCTTTCTTT	CASTAGGDVTEAFF
TRBV27	-	TRBJ2-7	12	many	TGTGCCAGCAGTTCGAGCCGCCGCGAGCAGTACTTC	CASSSSRREQYF
TRBV3-1	-	TRBJ2-1	16	many	TGTGCCAGCAGCCCCCCCCGAAGTATACTATACAATGAGCAGTTCTTC	CASSPPRSILYNEQFF
TRBV5-4	-	TRBJ1-5	14	-	TGTGCCAGCAGCTTCAGGGGTAACAATCAGCCCCAGCATTTT	CASSFRGNNQPQHF
TRBV20-1	-	TRBJ2-1	13	many	TGCAGTGCTAGACCCCCCGGGACCAATGAGCAGTTCTTC	CSARPPGTNEQFF
TRBV6-2/TRBV6-3	TRBD1	TRBJ2-7	16	-	TGTGCCAGCAGTTACTCGAACAGGGGTACGACCTACGAGCAGTACTTC	CASSYSNRGTTYEQYF
TRBV2	TRBD2	TRBJ2-5	14	many	TGTGCCAGCGGGGAAATAGCGGGACTAGAGACCCAGTACTTC	CASGEIAGLETQYF
TRBV9	-	TRBJ2-3	11	-	TGTGCCAGCAGAAATGGAGATACGCAGTATTTT	CASRNGDTQYF
TRBV30	-	TRBJ1-4	14	many	TGTGCCTGGAGTGGCGAGGGTCTTAATGAAAAACTGTTTTTT	CAWSGEGLNEKLFF
TRBV19	TRBD1	TRBJ2-5	16	many	TGTGCCAGTACAAGAACCGGGACAGGGGGCGCGGAGACCCAGTACTTC	CASTRTGTGGAETQYF
TRBV6-5	TRBD2	TRBJ2-4	16	few	TGTGCCAGCAGTTACCCAGCGGGAGGAGGCAAAAACATTCAGTACTTC	CASSYPAGGGKNIQYF
TRBV11-2	TRBD1	TRBJ1-1	12	few	TGTGCCAGCAGCAAAGACAGGGGGGTTGCTTTCTTT	CASSKDRGVAFF